This T cell receptor beta chain stems from a study of monozygotic twins with inflammatory bowel disease. Study-level points and caveats: Support was lacking for any single strong IBD-associated signal or clonotype. The co-twins with IBD showed lower TCRbeta diversity (inverse Simpson) than their healthy siblings.

TCRdb processed the 5' RACE reads again and assigns one entry to each CDR3 protein, with no DNA. The specimen's table records approximately 200,000 distinct CDR3 sequences. Per the germline V gene, CDR1 is SGHTA and CDR2 is FQGNSA. This CDR3 contains 17 residues. Note on this clonotype: What it binds is not known.

The sample consisted of blood. This chain connects TRBV7-2 to TRBJ2-7; TCRdb picks TRBD2, but there is no DNA to check that call. The source is a human donor with ulcerative colitis or Crohn's disease, or a healthy co-twin of an affected twin (not recorded which). Here the CDR3 reads CASSPTSGGAVIYEQYF.